Below are 13 T cell receptor beta chains sequenced from a single sample in a study of blood T cells in healthy people across ages. Sample-barcoded 5' priming and a J-beta primer mix drove a second PCR of 7 to 11 cycles. TCRdb re-called the 5' RACE reads through MiXCR, storing one row per CDR3 protein. The table shows about 1.7 million distinct CDR3 sequences, with roughly 27% occurring only once. The sample comprised blood. The receptors originated from a woman in her 30s in good health.

This chain connects TRBV6-5 to TRBJ2-3; a weak D match, TRBD2 (6 bases). Germline CDR1 MNHEY, CDR2 SVGAGI. CDR3 length equals 13 residues. The V gene lost 11 bases and the J gene lost 2 bases, with 14 bases spanning the gap. The CDR3, as DNA: TGTGCCTCCTGCGGGGACCCCACAGATACGCAGTATTTT. Its protein product is CASCGDPTDTQYF.

The rearrangement links TRBV5-4 to TRBJ2-2; 10 positions match TRBD2. CDR1 and CDR2 from the germline V gene are SGHNT and YYREEE (reference sequence). This CDR3 region has 18 residues. V shed 3 bases and J 1 base; nucleotides not matched to a gene: 9. CDR3 DNA: TGTGCCAGCAGCTCTGGAGGGGCTAGCGGGAGGAACACCGGGGAGCTGTTTTTT. Amino acids: CASSSGGASGRNTGELFF. Together with reference TRBV5-4 and TRBJ2-2, the CDR3 gives the full variable domain: ETGVTQSPTHLIKTRGQQVTLRCSSQSGHNTVSWYQQALGQGPQFIFQYYREEENGRGNFPPRFSGLQFPNYSSELNVNALELDDSALYLCASSSGGASGRNTGELFFGEGSRLTVL.

This clonotype was counted ten times or more. The CDR3 region is CASSYRRTKNIQYF. Written as DNA, the CDR3 is TGTGCCAGCAGTTATAGGCGAACCAAAAACATTCAGTACTTC. The V gene is TRBV6-2 or TRBV6-3, the J gene TRBJ2-4; unclear D gene. The CDR3 runs to 14 residues. Per germline, CDR1 MNHEY and CDR2 SVGEGT. V was pared by 3 bases and J by 2 bases, with 8 bases between.

This sequence joins TRBV20-1 and TRBJ2-3, with TRBD2 matching 12 bases. Unmatched junction bases numbered 8, after V lost 5 bases and J lost 11 bases. Per the germline V gene, CDR1 is DFQATT and CDR2 is SNEGSKA (reference sequence). The CDR3 is 13 amino acids. This CDR3 reads CSAPSGRANKQYF. The CDR3, as DNA: TGCAGTGCTCCTAGCGGGAGGGCCAATAAGCAGTATTTT.

The J gene is TRBJ1-2, the V gene TRBV20-1; TRBD1 matches 8 bases. J was trimmed by 4 bases and V by 3 bases; bases with no gene match: 7. CDR1 is DFQATT and CDR2 is SNEGSKA in the germline V gene (reference sequence). The CDR3 is made up of 14 amino acids. CDR3 loop: CSASRHTGGYGYTF. The DNA of the CDR3 is TGCAGTGCTAGTCGGCACACAGGGGGCTATGGCTACACCTTC.

Only a few counts were recorded for this clonotype. V gene TRBV28 combines with J gene TRBJ1-2; the D is unclear. CDR1 MDHEN and CDR2 SYDVKM come from the germline V gene. The CDR3 runs 15 residues. V dropped 2 bases and J dropped 8 bases, with 18 bases sitting between them. The CDR3 DNA reads as TGTGCCAGCAGTTTAACTCTACCTTCAGGTGGGGGCTACACCTTC. Protein product: CASSLTLPSGGGYTF.

This clonotype was seen ten or more times. The genes are TRBV28 and TRBJ2-5, with TRBD2 identical over 10 bases. The CDR3 totals 14 residues. V was pared by 5 bases and J by 4 bases, with 4 bases of the junction left unmatched. Per germline, CDR1 MDHEN and CDR2 SYDVKM. This CDR3 is CASSPTSGAETQYF. The CDR3 DNA sequence: TGTGCCAGCAGTCCAACTAGCGGGGCAGAGACCCAGTACTTC. The whole variable domain, filled in from reference TRBV28 and TRBJ2-5, reads DVKVTQSSRYLVKRTGEKVFLECVQDMDHENMFWYRQDPGLGLRLIYFSYDVKMKEKGDIPEGYSVSREKKERFSLILESASTNQTSMYLCASSPTSGAETQYFGPGTRLLVL.

A remark on this clonotype: The junction does not match germline at one end; this may be a read error. This chain connects TRBV4-1 to TRBJ1-2; no clear D gene. This CDR3 comprises 15 residues. The V gene's germline CDR1 is MGHRA and CDR2 YSYEKL. CDR3 sequence (DNA): TGCGCCAGCGGCCAAGTGAGTGGCACCCACTATGGCTACACCTTC. As protein: CASGQVSGTHYGYTF.

On this clonotype itself: This clone may be a read error of a much larger clone one base away. The V and J genes are TRBV4-1 and TRBJ2-7; 9 bases map to TRBD2. V trimming: 2 bases; J trimming: 1 base; junction bases outside the gene matches: 12. Per germline, CDR1 MGHRA and CDR2 YSYEKL. This CDR3 spans 18 amino acids. The chain's CDR3 is CASSQTAGGPTKSYEQYF. The CDR3 region has the DNA TGCGCCAGCAGCCAAACAGCGGGGGGACCTACAAAGTCCTACGAGCAGTACTTC.

This clonotype turned up a few times. This rearrangement joins TRBV12-3 or TRBV12-4 to TRBJ2-7; tentatively, D is TRBD2 (6 bases). The CDR3 length is 13 residues. V was pared by 8 bases and J by 7 bases, with 18 bases between. In DNA, the CDR3 is TGTGCCAGCTCTCCCCGGGACTCAGGGGAGCAGTACTTC. Its protein is CASSPRDSGEQYF.

This clonotype turned up a few times. V and J are TRBV6-2 or TRBV6-3 and TRBJ2-5; a weak D match, TRBD1 (6 bases). Germline V CDR1 and CDR2: MNHEY, SVGEGT. V was clipped by 6 bases and J by 4 bases, with 18 bases between them. CDR3 length: 15 residues. CDR3 residues: CASRTGGGWGETQYF. CDR3 nucleotide sequence: TGTGCCAGCAGGACAGGTGGCGGCTGGGGAGAGACCCAGTACTTC.

This clonotype was counted at least ten times. This rearrangement joins TRBV6-5 to TRBJ2-4, with D perhaps TRBD2 (5 bases). This CDR3 region has 12 residues. Germline V CDR1 and CDR2: MNHEY, SVGAGI. Trimming took 5 bases from V and 15 from J, leaving 17 bases between them. CDR3 DNA sequence: TGTGCCAGCAGTGACGTAGAAAGAGGGCTGTACTTC. Translation: CASSDVERGLYF.

This clonotype was seen many times. This sequence joins TRBV29-1 and TRBJ2-1; 9 nucleotides match TRBD1. Trimming at V came to 4 bases and at J to 9 bases, leaving 10 bases not matched to a gene. The CDR3 runs 14 residues. From germline, CDR1 is SQVTM and CDR2 ANQGSEA. CDR3 amino acids: CSVVRTGTGIEQFF. In nucleotides, the CDR3 is TGCAGCGTTGTACGGACCGGGACAGGGATTGAGCAGTTCTTC.